Here is one T cell receptor (beta chain) with its context. Its specificity is not known. This sample stems from a study of T cells in localized non-small cell lung cancer. Points from the study as a whole: Because only a single region of the tumor was sequenced, heterogeneity remains possible. Peak T cell clonality was found in uninvolved adjacent lung, exceeding tumor.

This CDR3 comprises 15 residues. Germline V CDR1 and CDR2: MNHEY, SVGAGI. V shed 5 bases, J shed 2 bases, and the junction held 8 bases outside the gene matches. Data came from immunoSEQ multiplex PCR; TCRdb stores just in-frame clones and leaves some out. The sample holds some 11,000 clones, 90% seen once. The specimen comprised peripheral blood, sampled before any cancer treatment. The chain recombines TRBV6-5 with TRBJ1-2; 7 nucleotides align to TRBD1. This clonotype was sampled from a male donor at least 60 years old with stage III lung adenocarcinoma. The CDR3 region has the DNA TGTGCCAGCAGTCCTCGGACAGGACAAAACTATGGCTACACCTTC. It specifies CASSPRTGQNYGYTF.